Below, 28 T cell receptor beta chains from the same sample are listed, as sequenced in a study of cytomegalovirus exposure and HLA in healthy donors. The PCR had 60 Vbeta and 13 Jbeta primers. Assay used: immunoSEQ multiplex PCR; TCRdb lists only in-frame clones, some missing. The repertoire has 180,000 or so clones, roughly 80% of them found once; the top ten carry about 7.6%. The source material was PBMCs. All receptors come from a woman between 35 and 50 years old in good health and CMV-seropositive.

V is TRBV5-1 and J is TRBJ2-2; 13 bases are shared with TRBD2. CDR1 SGHRS and CDR2 YFSETQ come from the germline V gene. The CDR3 is made up of 17 amino acids. Trimming at V came to 6 bases and at J to 3 bases, leaving 8 bases not matched to a gene. The CDR3 DNA follows: TGCGCCAGCACCGGACTAGCGGGAGACGGGCACACCGGGGAGCTGTTTTTT. Its protein product is CASTGLAGDGHTGELFF.

V is TRBV11-1 and J is TRBJ2-7; D ambiguous. Germline V lookup: CDR1 SGHAT, CDR2 FQDESV (reference sequence). The CDR3 spans 12 residues. V lost 0 bases and J 5 bases, leaving 5 bases between the germline ends. CDR3 DNA sequence: TGTGCCAGCAGCTTAGCCCCTCACGAGCAGTACTTC. The encoded protein is CASSLAPHEQYF. The full variable domain, its missing parts supplied by reference TRBV11-1 and TRBJ2-7, is EAEVAQSPRYKITEKSQAVAFWCDPISGHATLYWYRQILGQGPELLVQFQDESVVDDSQLPKDRFSAERLKGVDSTLKIQPAELGDSAMYLCASSLAPHEQYFGPGTRLTVT.

The chain employs TRBV6-5 and TRBJ1-2; 9 bases line up with TRBD1. The CDR3 covers 16 residues. From germline, CDR1 is MNHEY and CDR2 SVGAGI. V was pared by 2 bases and J by 4 bases, with 8 bases of the junction left unmatched. CDR3 nucleotide sequence: TGTGCCAGCAGTTACGGGGGACAGGGTGGAGTCTATGGCTACACCTTC. Its translation: CASSYGGQGGVYGYTF.

This clone was detected only a few times. The V call is TRBV11-1, the J call TRBJ1-4; D ambiguous. CDR1 SGHAT and CDR2 FQDESV come from the germline V gene (reference sequence). The CDR3 contains 14 residues. V lost 5 bases to trimming and J lost 5 bases, with 12 bases between them. The CDR3 region has the DNA TGTGCCAGCAGCACAGACACCCCGAATGAAAAACTGTTTTTT. Encoded protein: CASSTDTPNEKLFF.

The chain couples TRBV7-9 to TRBJ2-3; no definite D call. The CDR3 consists of 13 residues. Germline V CDR1 and CDR2: SEHNR, FQNEAQ (reference sequence). The V end was cut by 7 bases, the J end by 2 bases, with 10 bases between. CDR3 coding DNA: TGTGCCAGCATCGGTCTTATCACAGATACGCAGTATTTT. Translation: CASIGLITDTQYF.

The chain joins TRBV19 to TRBJ1-5; D remains ambiguous. Trimming left V 1 base short and J 0 bases short, with 7 bases between. The CDR3 loop spans 15 amino acids. Germline lookup yields CDR1 LNHDA and CDR2 SQIVND (reference sequence). The CDR3, as DNA: TGTGCCAGTAGTATAGTACTTGTTAGCAATCAGCCCCAGCATTTT. Residues: CASSIVLVSNQPQHF.

This clone was seen more than once but under ten times. This rearrangement joins TRBV6-5 to TRBJ2-7; 9 bases fit TRBD2. The V gene's germline CDR1 is MNHEY and CDR2 SVGAGI. The CDR3 is 14 residues long. V gave up 5 bases and J gave up 2 bases; unmatched junction bases: 4. In nucleotides, the CDR3 is TGTGCCAGCAGTGTTAGCGGGAGCACCTACGAGCAGTACTTC. Its translation: CASSVSGSTYEQYF.

This sequence joins TRBV7-8 and TRBJ2-6; D is possibly TRBD2 (5 bases). V was clipped by 2 bases and J by 1 base, with 18 bases between them. This CDR3 is built from 19 residues. CDR1 and CDR2 (germline): SGHVS, FQNEAQ. CDR3 loop: CASSLSPRSGTSGANVLTF. The CDR3 bases are TGTGCCAGCAGCTTAAGCCCCAGGAGCGGTACGTCTGGGGCCAACGTCCTGACTTTC. Complete variable domain (other parts from reference TRBV7-8 and TRBJ2-6): GAGVSQSPRYKVAKRGQDVALRCDPISGHVSLFWYQQALGQGPEFLTYFQNEAQLDKSGLPSDRFFAERPEGSVSTLKIQRTQQEDSAVYLCASSLSPRSGTSGANVLTFGAGSRLTVL.

The table lists this clone with a count of one. The genes are TRBV5-1 and TRBJ1-6; 8 positions match TRBD1. CDR3 size: 16 residues. Trimming took 0 bases from V and 6 from J; bases not matched to a gene: 5. Germline-derived CDR1 and CDR2 are SGHRS and YFSETQ. In DNA form, the CDR3 reads TGCGCCAGCAGCTTGGCCCCAACAGGGGGTAATTCACCCCTCCACTTT. Residues: CASSLAPTGGNSPLHF.

This sequence joins TRBV19 and TRBJ2-2; 9 bases fit TRBD2. V trimming: 3 bases; J trimming: 5 bases; junction bases outside the gene matches: 7. Germline V CDR1 and CDR2: LNHDA, SQIVND (reference sequence). The CDR3 runs 16 residues. The DNA of the CDR3 is TGTGCCAGTAGTATTAGCGGGAGTAGCATAACCGGGGAGCTGTTTTTT. It specifies CASSISGSSITGELFF.

The chain recombines TRBV19 with TRBJ1-1, with D possibly TRBD1 on 5 matching bases. Trimming stripped 7 bases from V and 3 bases from J, with 9 bases between. Germline V gene sequence: CDR1 LNHDA, CDR2 SQIVND (reference sequence). This CDR3 has 12 amino acids. CDR3 coding DNA: TGTGCCAGTACTGGGGGGTACACTGAAGCTTTCTTT. Translated: CASTGGYTEAFF. Looking up the rest from reference TRBV19 and TRBJ1-1 gives the full variable domain: DGGITQSPKYLFRKEGQNVTLSCEQNLNHDAMYWYRQDPGQGLRLIYYSQIVNDFQKGDIAEGYSVSREKKESFPLTVTSAQKNPTAFYLCASTGGYTEAFFGQGTRLTVV.

This clone came up once. The V call is TRBV11-2, the J call TRBJ2-1; 7 nucleotides agree with TRBD2. V lost 1 base and J lost 7; bases outside the gene matches: 10. Per the germline V gene, CDR1 is SGHAT and CDR2 is FQNNGV. CDR3 length: 16 residues. This CDR3 reads CASSLGVRLAGNEQFF. CDR3 bases: TGTGCCAGCAGCTTAGGGGTCCGACTAGCAGGGAATGAGCAGTTCTTC.

This clone has more than one count but fewer than ten. The chain is built from TRBV10-3 and TRBJ2-1; TRBD2 agrees at 7 bases. The CDR3 has 15 amino acids. The V segment lost 10 bases and the J segment 4 bases; nucleotides outside the gene matches: 13. Per germline, CDR1 ENHRY and CDR2 SYGVKD. This CDR3 is CATTTTGTNYNEQFF. Here the CDR3 DNA reads TGTGCCACGACGACAACCGGGACTAATTACAATGAGCAGTTCTTC.

This clone was recorded a few times. The chain uses TRBV7-8 and TRBJ2-7; D uncertain. The CDR3 spans 12 residues. The V gene's germline CDR1 is SGHVS and CDR2 FQNEAQ. V lost 5 bases and J lost 8, with 13 bases in between. The DNA of the CDR3 is TGTGCCAGCAGCCCGACCCTAGGTCAGCAGTACTTC. Translation gives CASSPTLGQQYF.

This chain joins TRBV7-9 and TRBJ2-3; 7 positions agree with TRBD2. Germline V CDR1 and CDR2: SEHNR, FQNEAQ (reference sequence). Trimming took 3 bases from V and 4 from J; bases not matched to a gene: 1. The CDR3 is 13 residues long. CDR3 amino acids: CASSFREADTQYF. DNA for the CDR3: TGTGCCAGCAGCTTCCGGGAGGCAGATACGCAGTATTTT.

Notes on this clone: Other DNA sequences within the sample encode an identical CDR3. The rearrangement uses TRBV29-1 and TRBJ1-5, with TRBD1 as a possible D gene (6 bases). Trimming took 7 bases from V and 2 from J, leaving 9 bases between them. CDR3 length equals 12 residues. From germline, CDR1 is SQVTM and CDR2 ANQGSEA. The CDR3 region has the DNA TGCAGCGCGAGGACAGGCAATCAGCCCCAGCATTTT. Its translation is CSARTGNQPQHF.

This chain uses TRBV19 with TRBJ2-2; 11 bases are shared with TRBD2. V was pared by 5 bases and J by 5 bases, with 7 bases of the junction left unmatched. The CDR3 contains 16 residues. CDR1 is LNHDA, CDR2 SQIVND, per germline (reference sequence). The CDR3, as DNA: TGTGCCAGTAGTCGCACTAGCGGGAGTCGGACCGGGGAGCTGTTTTTT. This gives the protein CASSRTSGSRTGELFF.

The chain links TRBV7-3 to TRBJ1-1, with D tentatively TRBD1 (6 bases). Germline loops: CDR1 SGHTA, CDR2 FQGTGA. Trimming removed 2 bases at V and 2 bases at J, with 9 bases between. This CDR3 has 14 amino acids. The CDR3 bases are TGTGCCAGCAGCTTAGGCAGGGGAAACACTGAAGCTTTCTTT. Amino acid sequence: CASSLGRGNTEAFF.

This clone turned up a few times. The genes are TRBV7-9 and TRBJ2-5; 10 bases are shared with TRBD2. The CDR3 runs to 16 residues. V lost 5 bases to trimming and J lost 4 bases; unmatched junction nucleotides: 10. In germline, CDR1 is SEHNR, CDR2 FQNEAQ (reference sequence). CDR3 amino acids: CASSLFPSGSSETQYF. DNA for the CDR3: TGTGCCAGCAGCCTCTTCCCTAGCGGGAGTTCAGAGACCCAGTACTTC.

The V gene is TRBV28, the J gene TRBJ1-2; 8 bases are shared with TRBD1. Germline lookup yields CDR1 MDHEN and CDR2 SYDVKM. The V gene end was trimmed by 6 bases and the J gene end by 0 bases; junction bases not matched to a gene: 6. The CDR3 loop spans 15 amino acids. In DNA form, the CDR3 reads TGTGCCAGCAGGATACAGGGGGGGGCTAACTATGGCTACACCTTC. It specifies CASRIQGGANYGYTF.

The V call is TRBV7-2, the J call TRBJ2-1, with 8 positions matching TRBD2. The CDR3 runs 17 residues. CDR1 is SGHTA, CDR2 FQGNSA, per germline. J gave up 9 bases and V 1 base, and 14 bases lay outside the gene matches. CDR3 nucleotide sequence: TGTGCCAGCAGCTTAGGTATCTCGACGGGAGGGCAGAGTGAGCAGTTCTTC. It codes for CASSLGISTGGQSEQFF.

This chain joins TRBV18 and TRBJ2-7; 9 nucleotides line up with TRBD1. Germline lookup yields CDR1 KGHSH and CDR2 LQKENI. Unmatched junction bases numbered 0, after V lost 4 bases and J lost 2 bases. CDR3 length: 13 residues. DNA of the CDR3: TGTGCCAGCTCACGGGACAGGGCCTACGAGCAGTACTTC. Its translation: CASSRDRAYEQYF.

CDR3 bases: TGTGCCAGCAGCCGGGGACTCCGTTACGAGCAGTACTTC. Translating gives CASSRGLRYEQYF. The chain carries TRBV7-8 and TRBJ2-5, with D perhaps TRBD2 (6 bases). The J call may be incorrect, as the DNA end agrees better with TRBJ2-7. Per the germline V gene, CDR1 is SGHVS and CDR2 is FQNEAQ. This CDR3 is 13 amino acids long.

This clone appeared a few times. V is TRBV4-1 and J is TRBJ1-1, with 11 bases lining up with TRBD1. CDR1 is MGHRA, CDR2 YSYEKL, per germline. This CDR3 has 18 amino acids. V shed 1 base, J shed 5 bases, and the junction held 12 bases outside the gene matches. CDR3 bases: TGCGCCAGCAGCCAAGGACCGGACAGGGGGCCTGGGTCTACTGAAGCTTTCTTT. This sequence encodes CASSQGPDRGPGSTEAFF.

The gene calls are TRBV28 and TRBJ2-7; 8 nucleotides line up with TRBD2. Trimming cost V 3 bases and J 4 bases; bases outside gene matches: 2. Germline V gene sequence: CDR1 MDHEN, CDR2 SYDVKM. The CDR3 extends over 13 amino acids. The chain's CDR3 is CASSLGLVYEQYF. As DNA, the CDR3 is TGTGCCAGCAGTTTGGGACTAGTTTACGAGCAGTACTTC.

The chain employs TRBV7-2 and TRBJ1-2, with a weak D call TRBD1 (5 bases). V gave up 5 bases and J gave up 2 bases, with 21 bases separating them. The CDR3 sequence is 17 residues long. Germline V gene lookup returns CDR1 SGHTA and CDR2 FQGNSA. CDR3: CASSPGGAGRVNYGYTF. The CDR3 bases are TGTGCCAGCAGCCCAGGCGGGGCAGGGAGAGTCAACTATGGCTACACCTTC.

This chain joins TRBV5-1 and TRBJ1-3, with D unresolved. The CDR3 runs to 17 residues. Trimming took off 0 bases at V and 5 bases at J, with 18 bases between the two ends. Germline V lookup: CDR1 SGHRS, CDR2 YFSETQ. The CDR3 nucleotides are TGCGCCAGCAGCTTGGCCGCGGGCTTGGATCCCCGAAACACCATATATTTT. Translated, it gives CASSLAAGLDPRNTIYF.

This clone was seen a few times. The chain employs TRBV5-1 and TRBJ2-7; the D gene is possibly TRBD2 (5 bases). CDR1 is SGHRS and CDR2 is YFSETQ in the germline V gene. The CDR3 extends over 14 amino acids. Trimming removed 4 bases at V and 2 bases at J, with 13 bases between. The CDR3 loop is CASSLVREPYEQYF. The CDR3 coding sequence is TGCGCCAGCAGCCTAGTCCGGGAACCCTACGAGCAGTACTTC.